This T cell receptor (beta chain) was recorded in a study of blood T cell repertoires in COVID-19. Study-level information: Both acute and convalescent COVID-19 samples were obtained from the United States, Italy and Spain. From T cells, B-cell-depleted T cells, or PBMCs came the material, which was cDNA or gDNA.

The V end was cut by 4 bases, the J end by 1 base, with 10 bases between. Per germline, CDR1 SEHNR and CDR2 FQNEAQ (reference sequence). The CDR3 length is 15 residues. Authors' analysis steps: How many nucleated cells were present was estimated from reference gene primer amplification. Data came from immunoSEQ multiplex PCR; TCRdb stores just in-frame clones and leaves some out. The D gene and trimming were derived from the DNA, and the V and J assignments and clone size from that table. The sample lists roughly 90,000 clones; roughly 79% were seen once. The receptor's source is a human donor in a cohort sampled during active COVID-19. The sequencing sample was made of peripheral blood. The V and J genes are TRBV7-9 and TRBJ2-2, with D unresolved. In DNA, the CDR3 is TGTGCCAGCAGCTCTATAGGCGGGAACACCGGGGAGCTGTTTTTT. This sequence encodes CASSSIGGNTGELFF.